These 21 T cell receptor beta chains share one sample of origin, sequenced in a study of T-cell memory formation after mild COVID-19. Each CDR3 protein is one row after TCRdb ran MiXCR on the 5' RACE reads. The data hold 300,000 to 400,000 distinct CDR3 sequences, with around 28% observed a single time. Input material: PBMCs or a T cell subset sorted from them (not recorded which). The receptors stem from an adult woman who had mild COVID-19 (a few samples of this study predate the infection). Cell type and time point are not known.

There are a few counts of this clonotype. The CDR3 region is CASSVASLAGITGELFF. In DNA form, the CDR3 reads TGTGCCAGCAGCGTAGCCTCCCTAGCGGGGATTACCGGGGAGCTGTTTTTT. The chain employs TRBV9 and TRBJ2-2; 9 nucleotides line up with TRBD2. The CDR3 is 17 amino acids. Trimming cost V 0 bases and J 5 bases; bases outside gene matches: 8. CDR1 and CDR2 from the germline V gene are SGDLS and YYNGEE. Full variable domain (remainder filled in from reference TRBV9 and TRBJ2-2): DSGVTQTPKHLITATGQRVTLRCSPRSGDLSVYWYQQSLDQGLQFLIQYYNGEERAKGNILERFSAQQFPDLHSELNLSSLELGDSALYFCASSVASLAGITGELFFGEGSRLTVL.

This clonotype was found a few times. The rearrangement uses TRBV7-2 and TRBJ2-7; D possibly corresponds to TRBD1 (6 bases). The germline V gene encodes CDR1 SGHTA and CDR2 FQGNSA. The CDR3 is made up of 15 amino acids. The V and J ends lost 2 bases and 6 bases respectively, with 17 bases between them. CDR3 residues: CASSLSQGIGSEQYF. In DNA, the CDR3 is TGTGCCAGCAGCTTATCACAGGGAATTGGGAGCGAGCAGTACTTC.

The chain carries TRBV14 and TRBJ2-1, with D possibly TRBD1 on 7 matching bases. Germline-derived CDR1 and CDR2 are SGHDN and FVKESK. This CDR3 contains 15 residues. Trimming cost V 1 base and J 4 bases, with 11 bases left between them. The CDR3 loop is CASSQVRGVYNEQFF. In DNA, the CDR3 is TGTGCCAGCAGCCAAGTCAGGGGGGTTTACAATGAGCAGTTCTTC.

This clonotype was seen a handful of times. V gene TRBV11-2 combines with J gene TRBJ2-5; 11 bases align to TRBD2. Germline assignment: CDR1 SGHAT and CDR2 FQNNGV. J lost 3 bases, V lost 5 bases, and 11 bases had no gene match. The CDR3 sequence is 17 residues long. The CDR3 DNA sequence: TGTGCCAGCAGCCAGTCCACTAGCGGGAGACTTGAAGAGACCCAGTACTTC. It specifies CASSQSTSGRLEETQYF.

The chain recombines TRBV19 with TRBJ1-1; a weak D match, TRBD1 (5 bases). The germline V gene encodes CDR1 LNHDA and CDR2 SQIVND (reference sequence). V shed 3 bases and J shed 3 bases, with 8 bases lying between them. The CDR3 runs 13 residues. The DNA for the CDR3 is TGTGCCAGTAGTATGGGGGAGGACACTGAAGCTTTCTTT. Its translation is CASSMGEDTEAFF.

A single count supports this clonotype. The chain uses TRBV7-3 and TRBJ2-2; D remains unclear. Between the trimmed V and J ends, which lost 5 bases and 8 bases, there was a span of 9 bases. Germline values: CDR1 SGHTA, CDR2 FQGTGA. The CDR3 loop spans 12 amino acids. The CDR3 DNA is TGTGCCAGCAGCCCGGAAAGAGGGGAGCTGTTTTTT. It specifies CASSPERGELFF.

Comments on this clonotype: One end of the junction fails to match germline, which may point to a read error. This chain connects TRBV4-1 to TRBJ2-7, with 13 positions matching TRBD2. This CDR3 region has 12 residues. The germline CDR1 and CDR2 sequences are MGHRA and YSYEKL. CDR3 DNA sequence: TGCGCCAGCAGCCTCGGGACTAGCGGGATAACATTC. As protein: CASSLGTSGITF.

V gene TRBV2 combines with J gene TRBJ1-5, with D hard to call. CDR1 SNHLY and CDR2 FYNNEI come from the germline V gene. Trimming pared 6 bases from V and 0 bases from J, leaving 3 bases between. The CDR3 sequence is 12 residues long. The CDR3 loop is CASSGSNQPQHF. The CDR3, as DNA: TGTGCCAGCAGCGGTAGCAATCAGCCCCAGCATTTT.

The chain employs TRBV6-5 and TRBJ2-1; TRBD1 aligns across 7 bases. The CDR3 is made up of 14 amino acids. Germline CDR1 is MNHEY and CDR2 is SVGAGI. Trimming cost V 5 bases and J 6 bases; bases outside gene matches: 7. For the CDR3, the DNA is TGTGCCAGCAGTCCTACAGGGGCCCGCAATGAGCAGTTCTTC. Translating gives CASSPTGARNEQFF.

V is TRBV6-4 and J is TRBJ1-6; 9 nucleotides agree with TRBD1. The germline V gene encodes CDR1 MRHNA and CDR2 SNTAGT. The V segment lost 6 bases and the J segment 8 bases; nucleotides outside the gene matches: 8. This CDR3 has 15 residues. DNA for the CDR3: TGTGCCAGCAGCGCGGACAGGGGAGGCGATTCACCCCTCCACTTT. Protein product: CASSADRGGDSPLHF.

This clonotype was found a few times. V gene TRBV2 combines with J gene TRBJ2-5, with D possibly being TRBD2 (7 bases). Germline assignment: CDR1 SNHLY and CDR2 FYNNEI. The CDR3 has 15 amino acids. Between the trimmed V and J ends, which lost 3 bases and 4 bases, there was a span of 15 bases. The CDR3 coding sequence is TGTGCCAGCAGTGAGACCCGGGGGGCCGGAGAGACCCAGTACTTC. Translation gives CASSETRGAGETQYF.

The chain uses TRBV2 and TRBJ2-7; D assignment may be TRBD1 or TRBD2 (5 bases each). This CDR3 spans 14 amino acids. Trimming took off 6 bases at V and 7 bases at J, with 19 bases between the two ends. In germline, CDR1 is SNHLY, CDR2 FYNNEI. CDR3 protein: CASRSGPSIREQYF. The CDR3, as DNA: TGTGCCAGCAGATCGGGACCCTCGATTAGGGAGCAGTACTTC.

This clonotype came up a few times. The rearrangement uses TRBV12-3 or TRBV12-4 and TRBJ1-5; TRBD1 agrees at 11 bases. With V trimmed by 5 bases and J by 10 bases, 7 bases remained unmatched. This CDR3 spans 14 amino acids. The CDR3 loop is CASSRDRGREPQHF. The CDR3 bases are TGTGCCAGCAGTCGGGACAGGGGGAGGGAACCCCAGCATTTT.

The chain links TRBV7-9 to TRBJ2-4; the D call may be TRBD1 or TRBD2 (5 bases each). V was clipped by 5 bases and J by 0 bases, with 17 bases between them. The CDR3 contains 17 residues. Germline CDR1 reads SEHNR; CDR2 reads FQNEAQ (reference sequence). The CDR3: CASSPPEGRLAKNIQYF. The CDR3, as DNA: TGTGCCAGCAGCCCGCCAGAGGGACGGCTAGCCAAAAACATTCAGTACTTC.

The V call is TRBV2, the J call TRBJ2-3, with unresolved D. This CDR3 contains 11 residues. V shed 11 bases and J shed 2 bases, with 8 bases lying between them. CDR1 SNHLY and CDR2 FYNNEI come from the germline V gene. CDR3 protein: CAGQDTDTQYF. CDR3 DNA sequence: TGTGCCGGGCAGGACACAGATACGCAGTATTTT.

There are a few counts of this clonotype. The rearrangement uses TRBV12-3 or TRBV12-4 and TRBJ2-2; 7 bases are a match to TRBD1. CDR3 length: 14 residues. The junction had 6 bases not matched to a gene; V was cut back by 5 bases and J by 6 bases. The CDR3 here is CASSTNRGAGELFF. CDR3 DNA sequence: TGTGCCAGCAGTACAAACAGGGGAGCCGGGGAGCTGTTTTTT.

This sequence joins TRBV5-1 and TRBJ1-1; no definite D call. The CDR3 spans 15 residues. Germline lookup yields CDR1 SGHRS and CDR2 YFSETQ. V lost 4 bases and J 1 base, leaving 14 bases between the germline ends. The CDR3 region is CASSPSSSGNTEAFF. For the CDR3, the DNA is TGCGCCAGCAGCCCATCCTCCAGCGGGAACACTGAAGCTTTCTTT.

The chain carries TRBV29-1 and TRBJ2-3; 8 bases match TRBD1. The CDR3 has 14 residues. J gave up 4 bases and V 3 bases, and 6 bases lay outside the gene matches. Germline V CDR1 and CDR2: SQVTM, ANQGSEA. CDR3 residues: CSVETGVVADTQYF. The CDR3 region has the DNA TGCAGCGTTGAGACAGGGGTTGTAGCAGATACGCAGTATTTT.

This clonotype was counted a single time. This rearrangement joins TRBV12-3 or TRBV12-4 to TRBJ1-2; no clear D gene. Trimming left V 5 bases short and J 9 bases short, with 10 bases between. The CDR3 sequence is 11 residues long. This CDR3 reads CASSGRRSYTF. CDR3 nucleotides: TGTGCCAGCAGTGGCAGGAGAAGCTACACCTTC.

This clonotype was detected only a few times. V is TRBV7-6 and J is TRBJ1-6; 7 nucleotides agree with TRBD1. This CDR3 is 16 amino acids long. Germline V gene lookup returns CDR1 SGHVS and CDR2 FNYEAQ. The trim removed 1 base at V and 3 bases at J, leaving 3 bases unmatched. CDR3 DNA sequence: TGTGCCAGCAGCTTAGTCGCAGGGGGCTATAATTCACCCCTCCACTTT. Encoded protein: CASSLVAGGYNSPLHF.

This clonotype was seen only a few times. The V call is TRBV6-6, the J call TRBJ2-7, with 9 nucleotides matching TRBD2. The CDR3 covers 16 residues. The germline V gene encodes CDR1 MNHNY and CDR2 SVGAGI (reference sequence). J gave up 5 bases and V 0 bases, and 8 bases lay outside the gene matches. CDR3 sequence (DNA): TGTGCCAGCAGTTACTCGGTAGTAGCGGGAGCGGACGAGCAGTACTTC. It codes for CASSYSVVAGADEQYF.